The 6 T cell receptor beta chains in this list originate from one sample, sequenced in a study of beta chain features in type 1 diabetes (dated by TCRdb to between 2018 and 2020). The paper's findings and limits, for the study overall: In all four CD4+ subsets, TCRB CDR3 length was moderately but significantly shorter in type 1 diabetes patients.

Which antigens these TCRs recognize remains unknown. The method was the immunoSEQ multiplex PCR assay. The entire isolated RNA was reverse transcribed using the High Capacity cDNA Reverse Transcription Kit, and thus expressed TCRB transcripts were sequenced. TCRdb stores this immuneACCESS table with in-frame sequences only. Part of the clones is absent; in the studies checked, under half of the shortfall reflects unresolved V genes, and no reason is known for the rest. The sample profile shows roughly 280,000 clones; 20% to 25% of them were found once. The top ten clonotypes cover 0.012% of the sample. Sequencing was performed on naive CD4+ T cells from blood. In the paper's terms, the cell subset or site label means: true naive CD4+ T cells. The source of these receptors is a woman in her twenties or thirties with type 1 diabetes.

This clone occurred a few times. The chain is built from TRBV4-2 and TRBJ2-7, with 9 bases identical to TRBD2. CDR1 and CDR2 (germline): LGHNA, YNFKEQ. With V trimmed by 1 base and J by 6 bases, 1 base remained unmatched. This CDR3 comprises 13 residues. The CDR3 DNA reads TGTGCCAGCAGCCAAGGAGCGGGAGGCGAGCAGTACTTC. Encoded protein: CASSQGAGGEQYF.

The rearrangement links TRBV4-2 to TRBJ2-7, with 7 bases fitting TRBD2. The germline CDR1 and CDR2 sequences are LGHNA and YNFKEQ. The CDR3 is 17 amino acids. J gave up 2 bases and V 0 bases, and 10 bases lay outside the gene matches. The CDR3 sequence is CASSQDLIAGEAYEQYF. The CDR3 DNA follows: TGTGCCAGCAGCCAAGATCTCATCGCGGGAGAAGCCTACGAGCAGTACTTC.

This clone was counted only a few times. The chain couples TRBV9 to TRBJ1-1, with 10 positions matching TRBD1. The germline gives CDR1 SGDLS, CDR2 YYNGEE. The CDR3 is 15 amino acids. V lost 2 bases, J lost 3 bases, and 4 bases stayed unmatched. The CDR3 here is CASSVTGTGDTEAFF. CDR3 in DNA: TGTGCCAGCAGCGTTACCGGGACAGGGGACACTGAAGCTTTCTTT.

The genes are TRBV11-2 and TRBJ1-3; D ambiguous. Germline V lookup: CDR1 SGHAT, CDR2 FQNNGV. V lost 5 bases and J 2 bases, leaving 10 bases between the germline ends. The CDR3 sequence is 14 residues long. The CDR3 sequence is CASSPTGAGNTIYF. The CDR3 DNA sequence: TGTGCCAGCAGCCCGACGGGAGCTGGAAACACCATATATTTT. The full variable domain, in which reference TRBV11-2 and TRBJ1-3 provide the parts outside the CDR3, is EAGVAQSPRYKIIEKRQSVAFWCNPISGHATLYWYQQILGQGPKLLIQFQNNGVVDDSQLPKDRFSAERLKGVDSTLKIQPAKLEDSAVYLCASSPTGAGNTIYFGEGSWLTVV.

This chain links TRBV7-9 with TRBJ2-5; TRBD2 is a possible D gene (6 bases). Deletions cut 4 bases from V and 0 bases from J, with 6 bases between. The CDR3 is 13 amino acids. CDR1 and CDR2 (germline): SEHNR, FQNEAQ (reference sequence). The CDR3 DNA reads as TGTGCCAGCAGCTGGACTAACCAAGAGACCCAGTACTTC. Its protein product is CASSWTNQETQYF.

Only a few counts were recorded for this clone. The chain uses TRBV7-2 and TRBJ2-3; 11 bases align to TRBD2. V lost 4 bases to trimming and J lost 10 bases; unmatched junction nucleotides: 4. Germline loops: CDR1 SGHTA, CDR2 FQGNSA. The CDR3 length is 13 residues. The CDR3 spells CASSWGTSGAQYF. In DNA form, the CDR3 reads TGTGCCAGCAGCTGGGGGACTAGCGGTGCGCAGTATTTT. Full variable domain (outside the CDR3, taken from reference TRBV7-2 and TRBJ2-3): GAGVSQSPSNKVTEKGKDVELRCDPISGHTALYWYRQSLGQGLEFLIYFQGNSAPDKSGLPSDRFSAERTGGSVSTLTIQRTQQEDSAVYLCASSWGTSGAQYFGPGTRLTVL.